This TCR beta chain was obtained from a study of T cells in Graves' hyperthyroidism and ophthalmopathy. Study background: Before any treatment, at initial diagnosis, peripheral blood was collected. Overall study findings and caveats: Blood samples included most of the expanded thyroid clonotypes exceeding 0.001.

Together with thyroid ultrasound, orbital computed tomography, serum thyroxine and TRAb, clinical symptoms were used for diagnoses. Amplification targeted TCR beta CDR3 regions from RNA transcripts. Initially, a first-round RT-PCR of the TCR CDR3 employed the HTBI primer set. TCRdb re-analysed the multiplex PCR reads in MiXCR, keeping a single row per CDR3 protein. Among under 400,000 distinct CDR3 sequences, 14% were seen once, and the ten largest hold 9.5% to 11%. This CDR3 has 15 residues. J was trimmed by 7 bases and V by 8 bases; bases with no gene match: 10. Germline V gene lookup returns CDR1 MNHEY and CDR2 SMNVEV (reference sequence). This clonotype came up many times. What it binds is unknown.

The source of this sequence is a woman aged 55-69 years with Graves' hyperthyroidism. Sequenced sample: blood. The rearrangement links TRBV27 to TRBJ1-6; 8 bases are a match to TRBD1. The CDR3 DNA reads as TGTGCCAGCCGGGACAGGAAGCTATGGAATTCACCCCTCCACTTT. It encodes CASRDRKLWNSPLHF.